The clone carrying this T cell receptor (beta chain) was found many times. Its antigen is undetermined. The data originate from a study of identical twins. Whole-study results and caveats: Cord blood beta clonotypes that were abundant carried fewer insertions, and memory repertoires showed no such trend. Analyses based on zero insertions could be partly confounded by invariant MAIT and iNKT cells.

The CDR3 has 15 residues. Trimming took 5 bases from V and 3 from J, leaving 13 bases between them. Germline CDR1 and CDR2: SEHNR and FQNEAQ (reference sequence). TCRdb re-analysed the 5' RACE reads in MiXCR, keeping a single row per CDR3 protein. Seen here are around 290,000 distinct CDR3 sequences, just under 9.5% observed once, and the top ten hold 6% to 8.5%. The same data also went into a second study, on yellow fever vaccine responses in identical twins.

The chain joins TRBV7-9 to TRBJ1-4; D is ambiguous. The sample comprised CD8+ T cells sorted from blood. The TCR sequence derives from a woman aged 18-30 years in good health. This chain's CDR3 is CASSRHGSANEKLFF. CDR3 bases: TGTGCCAGCAGCCGCCACGGGTCCGCTAATGAAAAACTGTTTTTT. Full variable domain (outside the CDR3, taken from reference TRBV7-9 and TRBJ1-4): DTGVSQNPRHKITKRGQNVTFRCDPISEHNRLYWYRQTLGQGPEFLTYFQNEAQLEKSRLLSDRFSAERPKGSFSTLEIQRTEQGDSAMYLCASSRHGSANEKLFFGSGTQLSVL.